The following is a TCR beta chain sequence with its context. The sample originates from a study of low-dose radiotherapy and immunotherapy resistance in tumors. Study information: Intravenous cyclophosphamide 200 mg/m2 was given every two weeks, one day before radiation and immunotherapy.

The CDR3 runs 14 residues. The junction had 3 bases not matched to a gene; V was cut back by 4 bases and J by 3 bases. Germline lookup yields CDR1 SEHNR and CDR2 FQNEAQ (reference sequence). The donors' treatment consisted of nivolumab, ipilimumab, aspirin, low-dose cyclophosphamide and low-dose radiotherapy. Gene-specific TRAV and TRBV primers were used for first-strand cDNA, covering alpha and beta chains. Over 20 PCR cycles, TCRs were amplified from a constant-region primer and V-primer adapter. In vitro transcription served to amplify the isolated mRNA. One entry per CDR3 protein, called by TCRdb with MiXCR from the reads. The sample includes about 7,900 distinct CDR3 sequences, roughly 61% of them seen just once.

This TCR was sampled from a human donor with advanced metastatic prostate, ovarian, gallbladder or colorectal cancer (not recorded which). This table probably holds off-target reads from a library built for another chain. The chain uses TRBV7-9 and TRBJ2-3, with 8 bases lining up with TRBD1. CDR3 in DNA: TGTGCCAGCAGCTCCCGGACAGGGACAGATACGCAGTATTTT. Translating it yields CASSSRTGTDTQYF.